These 17 T cell receptor beta chains share one sample of origin, sequenced in a study of vaccination and CD4 T cells after COVID-19. Sequenced with the Oncomine TCR Beta short-read assay was DNA taken from cultured CD4+ T cells. TCRdb re-derived calls from the PCR reads in MiXCR, one entry per CDR3 protein. The sample contains about 21,000 distinct CDR3 sequences, around half of which appear only once. Regarding treatment: roughly 10-day PBMC culture with coronavirus spike peptide pools or control peptides (ViraFEST assay). These TCRs' antigens remain unknown. The sample taken for sequencing was CD4+ T cells from blood, cultured in vitro. Receptor source: a human donor who had recovered from COVID-19.

The rearrangement uses TRBV20-1 and TRBJ2-3; 8 bases match TRBD2. This CDR3 contains 15 residues. Germline V CDR1 and CDR2: DFQATT, SNEGSKA (reference sequence). The CDR3 DNA reads as TGCAGCGTAGCGGGGTTAGTCTCTAGCACAGATACGCAGTATTTT. As protein: CSVAGLVSSTDTQYF.

V and J are TRBV28 and TRBJ1-2; D perhaps matches TRBD1 (6 bases). CDR1 and CDR2 from the germline V gene are MDHEN and SYDVKM. Trimming stripped 5 bases from V and 5 bases from J, with 18 bases between. The CDR3 spans 15 residues. The CDR3 sequence is CASSLEGVYGYGYTF. Written as DNA, the CDR3 is TGTGCCAGCAGTCTCGAGGGGGTTTATGGGTATGGCTACACCTTC.

J is TRBJ2-1 and V is TRBV2; D is perhaps TRBD2 (5 bases). Trimming removed 7 bases from V and 0 bases from J, with 10 bases in between. The CDR3 extends over 14 amino acids. Germline CDR1 SNHLY, CDR2 FYNNEI. This CDR3 is CASKGGSSYNEQFF. The CDR3 coding sequence is TGTGCCAGCAAGGGTGGGAGCTCCTACAATGAGCAGTTCTTC. The full variable domain, completed using reference TRBV2 and TRBJ2-1, is EPEVTQTPSHQVTQMGQEVILRCVPISNHLYFYWYRQILGQKVEFLVSFYNNEISEKSEIFDDQFSVERPDGSNFTLKIRSTKLEDSAMYFCASKGGSSYNEQFFGPGTRLTVL.

Only a few counts were recorded for this clonotype. The chain combines TRBV24-1 with TRBJ2-5; the D call may be TRBD1 or TRBD2 (5 bases each). The V end lost 7 bases, the J end lost 4 bases, and 18 bases lay between the germline ends. Germline-derived CDR1 and CDR2 are KGHDR and SFDVKD. The CDR3 totals 15 residues. The CDR3 DNA is TGTGCCACCAGCGTCCCTTCGTCGGGGCGAGAGACCCAGTACTTC. It codes for CATSVPSSGRETQYF.

This sequence joins TRBV6-1 and TRBJ2-4; 7 bases line up with TRBD1. CDR1 is MNHNS and CDR2 is SASEGT in the germline V gene. The CDR3 covers 13 residues. The junction had 3 bases not matched to a gene; V was cut back by 7 bases and J by 3 bases. The CDR3 region has the DNA TGTGCCAGCACCGGGACAGACAAAAACATTCAGTACTTC. Its translation: CASTGTDKNIQYF.

This clonotype has a handful of counts. This chain connects TRBV11-2 to TRBJ2-7; the D is unclear. Per germline, CDR1 SGHAT and CDR2 FQNNGV. The V and J ends lost 1 base and 6 bases respectively, with 16 bases between them. CDR3 size: 15 residues. Here the CDR3 DNA reads TGTGCCAGCAGCTTAGTGGTGTGGCCCAACGGCGAGCAGTACTTC. It translates to CASSLVVWPNGEQYF.

This clonotype was detected a few times. J is TRBJ1-1 and V is TRBV25-1, with TRBD1 matching over 8 bases. The ends lost 5 bases at V and 3 bases at J; junction bases unmatched: 2. Germline V gives CDR1 MGHDK, CDR2 SYGVNS. The length of the CDR3 is 13 residues. CDR3 sequence reads: CASSRQGYTEAFF. CDR3 nucleotides: TGTGCCAGCAGTAGACAGGGGTACACTGAAGCTTTCTTT.

V gene TRBV18 combines with J gene TRBJ1-5, with D maybe TRBD1 (5 bases). The CDR3 is 15 amino acids. V shed 6 bases and J shed 5 bases, with 17 bases lying between them. CDR1 and CDR2 (germline): KGHSH, LQKENI. The CDR3 is CASSRDFNKDQPQHF. The CDR3 coding sequence is TGTGCCAGCTCCCGGGACTTTAATAAGGATCAGCCCCAGCATTTT.

The J gene is TRBJ2-4, the V gene TRBV7-2; TRBD1 matches 7 bases. The trim removed 5 bases at V and 11 bases at J, leaving 9 bases unmatched. CDR3 length: 13 amino acids. Germline V gene data show CDR1 as SGHTA and CDR2 as FQGNSA. The CDR3 region is CASSQRQGLVQYF. The CDR3 DNA reads as TGTGCCAGCAGCCAAAGACAGGGCCTGGTTCAGTACTTC.

Only a few counts were recorded for this clonotype. The CDR3 nucleotides read TGTGCCAGCAGCCCTAGTTCCAGGGGAGGCACTGAAGCTTTCTTT. Protein product: CASSPSSRGGTEAFF. V gene TRBV7-9 combines with J gene TRBJ1-1, with D possibly TRBD1 on 6 matching bases. V lost 5 bases to trimming and J lost 4 bases, with 17 bases between them. Germline values: CDR1 SEHNR, CDR2 FQNEAQ (reference sequence). The CDR3 contains 15 residues.

This rearrangement joins TRBV5-4 to TRBJ1-2, with 10 bases lining up with TRBD1. V was clipped by 2 bases and J by 5 bases; unmatched bases: 9. The CDR3 length is 16 residues. Germline V gene sequence: CDR1 SGHNT, CDR2 YYREEE (reference sequence). The CDR3 DNA reads as TGTGCCAGCAGCTTCCTACATCGACAGGGGGCTTATGGCTACACCTTC. Translated, it gives CASSFLHRQGAYGYTF.

Only a few counts were recorded for this clonotype. The J gene is TRBJ2-2, the V gene TRBV11-2; D gene uncertain. From germline, CDR1 is SGHAT and CDR2 FQNNGV. V was trimmed by 7 bases and J by 5 bases, leaving 11 bases between them. This CDR3 has 13 residues. CDR3 nucleotides: TGTGCCAGCAAAAGGGCCGGAACCGGGGAGCTGTTTTTT. As protein: CASKRAGTGELFF.

The chain joins TRBV7-2 to TRBJ2-1; TRBD2 matches 9 bases. The CDR3 extends over 15 amino acids. The germline gives CDR1 SGHTA, CDR2 FQGNSA. The V and J ends lost 7 bases and 2 bases, in that order; junction bases with no gene match: 6. The CDR3: CASKGGRDTYNEQFF. CDR3 nucleotides: TGTGCCAGCAAAGGCGGGAGGGACACCTACAATGAGCAGTTCTTC.

The CDR3 spells CASSPLGSGADGYTF. In DNA form, the CDR3 reads TGTGCCAGCTCACCACTGGGGTCAGGGGCGGATGGCTACACCTTC. The chain combines TRBV18 with TRBJ1-2; a weak D match, TRBD1 (6 bases). Germline V gene sequence: CDR1 KGHSH, CDR2 LQKENI. V shed 1 base and J shed 6 bases, with 15 bases lying between them. The CDR3 runs 15 residues. Full variable domain (outside the CDR3, taken from reference TRBV18 and TRBJ1-2): NAGVMQNPRHLVRRRGQEARLRCSPMKGHSHVYWYRQLPEEGLKFMVYLQKENIIDESGMPKERFSAEFPKEGPSILRIQQVVRGDSAAYFCASSPLGSGADGYTFGSGTRLTVV.

The chain combines TRBV6-1 with TRBJ1-1, with 8 positions matching TRBD1. Germline V gene data show CDR1 as MNHNS and CDR2 as SASEGT. There are 17 residues in the CDR3. Germline trimming cut 7 bases from V and 10 bases from J; bases unmatched to any gene: 23. Here the CDR3 reads CASTLGSAGGAEGRAFF. CDR3 in DNA: TGTGCCAGCACGCTTGGGAGTGCAGGGGGCGCCGAGGGGAGAGCTTTCTTT.

The rearrangement joins TRBV20-1 to TRBJ1-5; D is undetermined. V was clipped by 3 bases and J by 3 bases, with 3 bases between them. Germline V gene data show CDR1 as DFQATT and CDR2 as SNEGSKA (reference sequence). The CDR3 length is 11 residues. CDR3 nucleotide sequence: TGCAGTGCTAGCCCCAATCAGCCCCAGCATTTT. It is translated as CSASPNQPQHF.

This clonotype was observed a few times. The chain links TRBV6-1 to TRBJ2-1, with 15 nucleotides matching TRBD2. Germline V gives CDR1 MNHNS, CDR2 SASEGT. The CDR3 runs to 14 residues. V was clipped by 5 bases and J by 8 bases; unmatched bases: 1. The CDR3 DNA sequence: TGTGCCAGCAGTCGGACTAGCGGGAGGGATGAGCAGTTCTTC. This encodes CASSRTSGRDEQFF.